The source of this T cell receptor (beta chain) is a study of early stage breast cancer tumors. Study at large: Under 10 ER+/PR+/HER2- tumors were invasive ductal; four were invasive lobular.

CDR1 and CDR2 (germline): SGHDT, YYEEEE. Between the trimmed V and J ends, which lost 4 bases and 3 bases, there was a span of 13 bases. This CDR3 is built from 15 residues. Assay: immunoSEQ multiplex PCR; the TCRdb copy retains only in-frame clones and omits some. The sample lists about 58,000 clones, about 74% seen once, with roughly 3.5% in the top ten. This chain connects TRBV5-6 to TRBJ2-2; D remains unclear. This clonotype originated in a young adult with breast cancer. Material: blood. The CDR3 spells CASSRRVGDTGELFF. CDR3 in DNA: TGTGCCAGCAGCCGGCGAGTTGGAGACACCGGGGAGCTGTTTTTT.